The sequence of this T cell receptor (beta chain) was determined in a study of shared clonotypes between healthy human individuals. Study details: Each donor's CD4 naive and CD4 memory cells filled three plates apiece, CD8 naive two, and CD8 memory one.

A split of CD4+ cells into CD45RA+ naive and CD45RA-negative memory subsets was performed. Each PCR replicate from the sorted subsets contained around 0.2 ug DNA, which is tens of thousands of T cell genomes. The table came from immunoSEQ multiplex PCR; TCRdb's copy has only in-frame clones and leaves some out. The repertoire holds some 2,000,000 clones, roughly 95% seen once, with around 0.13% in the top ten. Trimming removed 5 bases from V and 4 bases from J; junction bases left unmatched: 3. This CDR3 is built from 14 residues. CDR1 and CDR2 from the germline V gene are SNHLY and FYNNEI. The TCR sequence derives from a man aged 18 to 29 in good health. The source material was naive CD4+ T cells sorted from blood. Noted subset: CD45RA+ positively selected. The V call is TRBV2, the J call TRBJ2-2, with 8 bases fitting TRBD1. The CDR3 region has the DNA TGTGCCAGCAGTAGACAGGGGTTCACCGGGGAGCTGTTTTTT. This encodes CASSRQGFTGELFF.